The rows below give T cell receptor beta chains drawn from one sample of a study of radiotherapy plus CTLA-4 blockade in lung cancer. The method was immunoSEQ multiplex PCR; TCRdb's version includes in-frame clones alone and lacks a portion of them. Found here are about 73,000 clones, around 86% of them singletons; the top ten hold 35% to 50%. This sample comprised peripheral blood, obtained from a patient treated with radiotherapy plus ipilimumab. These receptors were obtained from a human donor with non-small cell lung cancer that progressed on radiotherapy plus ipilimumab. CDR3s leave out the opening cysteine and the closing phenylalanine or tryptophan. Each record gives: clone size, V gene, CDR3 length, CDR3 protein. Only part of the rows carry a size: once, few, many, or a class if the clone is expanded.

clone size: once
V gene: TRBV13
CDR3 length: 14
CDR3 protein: ASSPQLAEPTNEQF

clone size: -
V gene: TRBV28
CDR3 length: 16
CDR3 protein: ASSPLPGTSGPTDTQY

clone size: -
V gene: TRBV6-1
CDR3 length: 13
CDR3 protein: ASSPLAGRTDTQY

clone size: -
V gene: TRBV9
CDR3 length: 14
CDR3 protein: ASSRGTGLAGNEQF

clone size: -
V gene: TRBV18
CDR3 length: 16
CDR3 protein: ASSPRLWGSPNTGELF

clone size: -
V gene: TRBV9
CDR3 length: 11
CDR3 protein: ASSAQITDTQY

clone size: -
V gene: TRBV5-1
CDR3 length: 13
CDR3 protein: ASSLTGTSPYEQF

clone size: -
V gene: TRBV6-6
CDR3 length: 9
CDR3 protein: ASSEWEAQY

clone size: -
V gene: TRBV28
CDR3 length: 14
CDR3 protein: ASRALRAHVGETQY

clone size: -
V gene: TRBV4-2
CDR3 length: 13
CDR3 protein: ASSKVRPSSYEQY

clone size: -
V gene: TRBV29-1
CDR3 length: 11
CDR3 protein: SVEGPSYNEQF

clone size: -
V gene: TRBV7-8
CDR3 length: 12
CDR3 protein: ASSLDPGAYGYT

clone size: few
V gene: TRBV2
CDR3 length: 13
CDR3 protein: ASSDGGQGFYGYT

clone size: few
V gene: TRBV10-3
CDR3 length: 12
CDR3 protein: AISDPVSVDTQY

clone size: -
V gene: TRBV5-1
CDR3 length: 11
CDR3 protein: ASSFPNIDEQF

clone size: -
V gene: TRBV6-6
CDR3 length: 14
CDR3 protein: ASSYKRGQLGTEAF

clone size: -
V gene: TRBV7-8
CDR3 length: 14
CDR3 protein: ASSLDRGGWADTQY

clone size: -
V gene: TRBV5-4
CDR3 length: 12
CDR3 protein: ASRSGRDTDTQY

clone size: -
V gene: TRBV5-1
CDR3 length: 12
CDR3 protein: ASSSRGRNTEAF

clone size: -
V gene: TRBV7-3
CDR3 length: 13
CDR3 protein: ASSRQGTNTGELF

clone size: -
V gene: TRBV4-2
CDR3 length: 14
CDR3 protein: ASSRKSSGSQETQY

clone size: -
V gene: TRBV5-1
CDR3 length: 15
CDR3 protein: ASSQGTSGSRAGTQY

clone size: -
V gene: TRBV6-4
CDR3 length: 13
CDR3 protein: ASSVYVSSYNEQF

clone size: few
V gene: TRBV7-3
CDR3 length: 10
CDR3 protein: ASSPPSGELF

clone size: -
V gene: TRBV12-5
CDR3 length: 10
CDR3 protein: ASGGGVYEQY

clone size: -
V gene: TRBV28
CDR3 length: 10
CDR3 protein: ATRTEYTEAF

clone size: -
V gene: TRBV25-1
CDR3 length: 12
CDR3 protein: ASSVVAGTGELF

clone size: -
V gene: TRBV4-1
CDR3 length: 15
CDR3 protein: ASSQGYSGSGTDTQY

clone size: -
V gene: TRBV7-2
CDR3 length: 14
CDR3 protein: ASSFGQGKSSGELF

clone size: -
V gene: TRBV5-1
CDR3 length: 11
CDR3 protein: ASSVLRGNEQF

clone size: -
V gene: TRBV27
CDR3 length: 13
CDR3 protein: ASSWGGEQSYEQY

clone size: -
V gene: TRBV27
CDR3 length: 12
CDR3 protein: ASSPGAWEETQY

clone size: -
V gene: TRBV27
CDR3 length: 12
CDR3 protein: ASSLGGRRGEQY

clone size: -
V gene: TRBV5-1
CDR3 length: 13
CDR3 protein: ASSAGLASADTQY

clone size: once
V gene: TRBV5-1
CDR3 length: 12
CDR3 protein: ASSTRHSYNEQF

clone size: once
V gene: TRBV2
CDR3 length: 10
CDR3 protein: ASSPLSPEQF

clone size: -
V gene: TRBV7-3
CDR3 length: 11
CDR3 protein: ASSRDRQETQY

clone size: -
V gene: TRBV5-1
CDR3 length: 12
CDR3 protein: ASRGEASTDTQY

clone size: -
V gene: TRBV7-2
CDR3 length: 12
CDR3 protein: ASSSHGAEETQY

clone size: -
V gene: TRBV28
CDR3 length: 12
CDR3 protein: ASSLQAEGNTIY

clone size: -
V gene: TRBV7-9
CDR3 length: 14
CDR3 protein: ASSLYIAGVDQPQH

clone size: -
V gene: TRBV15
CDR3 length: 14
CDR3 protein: ATSRVSPRGDQPQH

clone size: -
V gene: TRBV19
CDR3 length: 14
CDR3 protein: ASRFGRMGGTDTQY

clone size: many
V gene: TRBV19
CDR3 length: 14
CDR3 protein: ASSTVTSGRAYEQY

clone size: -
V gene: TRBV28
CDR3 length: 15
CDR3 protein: ASSYSLSGTVDNEQF

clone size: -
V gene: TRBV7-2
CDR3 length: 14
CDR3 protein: ASSPGADRANQPQH

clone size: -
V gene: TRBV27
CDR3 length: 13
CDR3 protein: ASSLKGAFGNTIY

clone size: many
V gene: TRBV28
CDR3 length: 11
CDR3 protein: ASSWGSNQPQH

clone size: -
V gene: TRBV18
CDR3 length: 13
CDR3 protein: ASSRAVDRNTEAF

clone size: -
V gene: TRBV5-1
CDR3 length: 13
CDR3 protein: ASSPSGTANEKLF

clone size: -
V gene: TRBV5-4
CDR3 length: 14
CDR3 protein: ASSLGGTRSNQPQH

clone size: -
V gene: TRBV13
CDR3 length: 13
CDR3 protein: ASSFADSRSRELF

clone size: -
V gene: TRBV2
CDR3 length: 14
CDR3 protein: ASSEAPDSVSEKLF

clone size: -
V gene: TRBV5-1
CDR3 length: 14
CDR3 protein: ASSLTPSADTGELF

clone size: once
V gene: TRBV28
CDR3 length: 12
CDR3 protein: ASSYPTEGREAF

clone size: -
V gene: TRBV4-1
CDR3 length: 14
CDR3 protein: ASSRRGGVGYREQF